The present T cell receptor (beta chain) was sequenced within a study of blood T cell repertoires in COVID-19. Original processing methods: Estimation of nucleated cell counts was performed using reference gene primer amplification. This table comes from immunoSEQ multiplex PCR, and its TCRdb copy is limited to in-frame clones, with some not included. V and J calls and clone size are given by that table; D and trimming were obtained from the DNA. This table holds about 210,000 clones, approximately 89% found once. CDR3 length equals 13 residues. V was shortened by 5 bases and J by 8 bases, with 13 bases between the two germline ends. Germline CDR1 reads MNHEY; CDR2 reads SVGAGI. Residents of about 25 US areas, aged about 18 to 95 years, made up the participants.

The chain uses TRBV6-5 and TRBJ1-3, with no clear D. Sequences were obtained from PBMCs or T cells enriched from blood (not recorded which). The receptor was derived from a woman aged 40 to 55 with acute COVID-19. CDR3 sequence (DNA): TGTGCCAGCAGTCTGGACCCGAGGGACACCATATATTTT. Translated: CASSLDPRDTIYF.